Here is one TCR beta chain with its context. No antigen is known for it. V was clipped by 4 bases and J by 4 bases; unmatched bases: 4. The CDR3 is 15 residues long. Germline values: CDR1 KGHDR, CDR2 SFDVKD. This sample stems from a study of vaccination and CD4 T cells after COVID-19. Treatment meaning: roughly ten-day PBMC culture with coronavirus spike peptide pools or control peptides (ViraFEST assay). Cultured CD4+ T cells had their DNA profiled by the Oncomine TCR Beta short-read assay. TCRdb re-derived calls from the PCR reads in MiXCR, one entry per CDR3 protein. The table records approximately 9,300 distinct CDR3 sequences, 25% of them present only once.

The TCR sequence derives from a human donor who received a COVID-19 vaccine. The chain links TRBV24-1 to TRBJ1-1, with 11 nucleotides matching TRBD1. Sequenced here: CD4+ T cells from blood, cultured in vitro, sampled before SARS-CoV-2 vaccination. The CDR3 nucleotides read TGTGCCACCAGTGAGGCCGGGACAGGGGGCACTGAAGCTTTCTTT. It yields the protein CATSEAGTGGTEAFF.